The rows below give T cell receptor beta chains drawn from one sample of a study of CD8+CD57+ T cells in acquired aplastic anemia. TCRdb ran MiXCR on the reads and lists one entry per CDR3 protein. The sample comprises over 150,000 distinct CDR3 sequences, 50% to 65% of which are singletons, and roughly 46% rests with the top ten. The material sequenced was sorted CD4+, CD8+, or CD8+CD57+ T cells (not recorded which) from PBMCs. The receptors were sampled from a human donor with aplastic anemia. Both conserved end residues are part of each CDR3.

TRBV7-8	TRBJ1-2	CASSLGGGAGGYTF
TRBV12-3/TRBV12-4	TRBJ2-2	CASSVSLNTGELFF
TRBV24-1	TRBJ2-1	CATSDLGLSNNEQFF
TRBV4-1	TRBJ1-2	CASSQVGQGAGYTF
TRBV15	TRBJ2-1	CATSGGLQGYNEQFF
TRBV2	TRBJ2-6	CATRRVFSSGPNVLTF
TRBV7-9	TRBJ2-1	CASSLVPGGEYNEQFF
TRBV2	TRBJ1-5	CASNGQPPQPQHF
TRBV10-1	TRBJ1-5	CASVPPWKCQPQHF
TRBV2	TRBJ1-1	CASSEAGGAMNTEAFF
TRBV12-3/TRBV12-4	TRBJ1-2	CASSDDRGPGYTF
TRBV3-1	TRBJ1-5	CASSPYPGQPQHF
TRBV9	TRBJ1-1	CASSVAGARNTEAFF
TRBV7-3	TRBJ2-2	CASSFLGQDTGELFF
TRBV9	TRBJ2-7	CASSGGNPRYEQYF
TRBV5-6	TRBJ2-1	CASSLSGTGGDEQFF
TRBV7-3	TRBJ2-5	CASSLNRGAQETQYF
TRBV6-5	TRBJ2-7	CASKTQGAYYEQYF
TRBV7-9	TRBJ2-1	CASSNDTYNEQFF
TRBV6-1	TRBJ1-5	CASSEARGQPQHF
TRBV25-1	TRBJ1-4	CASSWDFRHATNEKLVF
TRBV7-9	TRBJ2-2	CASSLGRTGELFF
TRBV7-9	TRBJ2-5	CASSLRQGIQETQYF
TRBV7-2	TRBJ1-2	CASSPWVGGTNYGYTF
TRBV24-1	TRBJ2-3	CATRPGTGMYF
TRBV20-1	TRBJ2-1	CSALVGAGTYNEQFF
TRBV20-1	TRBJ1-2	CSASGDSNYGYTF
TRBV7-9	TRBJ2-7	CASGDGSYEQYF
TRBV25-1	TRBJ2-7	CASTGTGAGEQYF
TRBV6-1	TRBJ2-7	CASRGKRQGHPYEQYF
TRBV5-1	TRBJ2-3	CASSAAGTGGGNEQYF
TRBV30	TRBJ1-2	CAWSVHEGAGYTF
TRBV6-6	TRBJ2-2	CASCRPTGELFF
TRBV10-3	TRBJ1-2	CAISVSDREGYTF
TRBV7-2	TRBJ2-7	CASSSRTGGPYEQYF
TRBV7-6	TRBJ1-1	CASKRGTNTEAFF
TRBV7-3	TRBJ1-2	CASSLGGGHYGYTF
TRBV9	TRBJ2-5	CASSVSWGTQETQYF
TRBV7-8	TRBJ2-6	CASSLAPGTGLSGANVLTF
TRBV14	TRBJ2-7	CASSLGPGAIDEQYF
TRBV12-3/TRBV12-4	TRBJ1-5	CASSFSRGLSNQPQHF
TRBV10-3	TRBJ1-1	CAISESSSAGGEAFF
TRBV2	TRBJ1-6	CASSVGGTWNSPLHF
TRBV11-2	TRBJ2-3	CASSVIGGTDTQYF
TRBV6-6	TRBJ2-2	CASSYSETRGGELFF
TRBV20-1	TRBJ2-3	CSANQGDLDNEQYF
TRBV20-1	TRBJ2-7	CSAPVSGEEQYF
TRBV11-1	TRBJ1-2	CASSLTDGGSYGYTF
TRBV7-8	TRBJ2-1	CASSLDQGNEQFF
TRBV7-9	TRBJ2-1	CASVVLRRGNEQFF
TRBV7-3	TRBJ1-6	CASTRTDHYNSPLHF
TRBV7-9	TRBJ2-1	CTSSLERVEQFF
TRBV2	TRBJ1-1	CASSEVDRGTEAFF
TRBV20-1	TRBJ2-5	CSALRTTSGGNWQETQYF